This TCR beta chain comes out of a study of shared clonotypes between healthy human individuals. Repertoires were generated with immunoSEQ multiplex PCR, while TCRdb's copy carries only in-frame clones and drops some. This sample carries 2,500,000 or so clones, 90% to 95% of them seen once, and the ten largest clones take roughly 0.15%. The V segment lost 6 bases and the J segment 1 base; nucleotides outside the gene matches: 5. This CDR3 has 16 residues. CDR1 is ENHRY and CDR2 is SYGVKD in the germline V gene. This clonotype originated in a man aged 18 to 30 in good health. Sequencing was performed on naive CD4+ T cells sorted from blood. Subset indicated: CD45RA+ positively selected. V usage is TRBV10-3 and J usage is TRBJ2-1; 11 bases are a match to TRBD2. The CDR3 loop reads CAIRRTSGHSYNEQFF. The CDR3 nucleotides are TGTGCCATCAGAAGGACTAGCGGGCATTCCTACAATGAGCAGTTCTTC.